This T cell receptor (beta chain) was observed in a study of T-cell memory formation after mild COVID-19. Trimming removed 3 bases from V and 4 bases from J, with 7 bases in between. Germline lookup yields CDR1 SEHNR and CDR2 FQNEAQ (reference sequence). The CDR3 has 13 amino acids. Via MiXCR, TCRdb re-called the 5' RACE reads, giving one row per CDR3 protein. Of roughly 400,000 distinct CDR3 sequences listed, about a sixth were seen once; the top ten hold about 22%. Sequencing used PBMCs or a T cell subset sorted from them (not recorded which). The chain combines TRBV7-9 with TRBJ1-5, with a weak D call TRBD1 (5 bases). This clonotype was obtained from a man between 18 and 29 years old who had mild COVID-19 (a few samples of this study predate the infection). Cell type and time point are not known. CDR3 coding DNA: TGTGCCAGCAGCTTCGCAGGGAATCAGCCCCAGCATTTT. As protein: CASSFAGNQPQHF. Combining the CDR3 with reference TRBV7-9 and TRBJ1-5 gives the whole variable domain DTGVSQNPRHKITKRGQNVTFRCDPISEHNRLYWYRQTLGQGPEFLTYFQNEAQLEKSRLLSDRFSAERPKGSFSTLEIQRTEQGDSAMYLCASSFAGNQPQHFGDGTRLSIL.